The sequence of this T cell receptor beta chain was determined in a study of identical twins. General study results and limits: Alpha sequences that were out-of-frame and twin-shared showed an excess of low generation probability. Zero-insertion analyses were open to partial confounding by invariant MAIT and iNKT cells.

TCRdb independently ran MiXCR on the 5' RACE reads; one entry per CDR3 protein. The sample holds 350,000 or so distinct CDR3 sequences, approximately 10% seen once. Comments on this clonotype: Its matching antigen is unknown.

Input material: naive T cells sorted from blood. The TCR originated in a woman in her forties or fifties in good health.

The DNA of the CDR3 is TGTGCCAGCAGAGGGGGCAGTTCTAACTATGGCTACACCTTC. It translates to CASRGGSSNYGYTF. The chain employs TRBV27 and TRBJ1-2, with 7 bases that match TRBD1. The CDR3 consists of 14 residues. Germline CDR1 is MNHEY and CDR2 is SMNVEV (reference sequence). Germline trimming cut 6 bases from V and 0 bases from J; bases unmatched to any gene: 4.